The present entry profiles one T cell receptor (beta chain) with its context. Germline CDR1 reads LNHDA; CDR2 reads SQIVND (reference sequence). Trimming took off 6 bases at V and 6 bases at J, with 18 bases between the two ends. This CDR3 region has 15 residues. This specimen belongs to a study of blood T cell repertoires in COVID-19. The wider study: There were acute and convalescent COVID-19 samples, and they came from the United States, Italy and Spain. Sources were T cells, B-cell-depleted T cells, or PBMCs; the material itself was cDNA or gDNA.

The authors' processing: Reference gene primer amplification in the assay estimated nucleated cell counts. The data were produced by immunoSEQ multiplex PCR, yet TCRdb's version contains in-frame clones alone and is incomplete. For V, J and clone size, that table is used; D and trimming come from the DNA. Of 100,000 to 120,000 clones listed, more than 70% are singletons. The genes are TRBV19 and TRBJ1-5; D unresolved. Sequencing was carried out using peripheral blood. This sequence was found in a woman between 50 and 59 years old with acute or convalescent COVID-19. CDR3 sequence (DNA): TGTGCCAGTAGCCCCTTGAGGAGGGAGGTTCAGCCCCAGCATTTT. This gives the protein CASSPLRREVQPQHF.